Below, 8 T cell receptor beta chains from the same sample are listed, as sequenced in a study of neoadjuvant anti-PD-1 for oral cavity cancer. Libraries were prepared by immunoSEQ multiplex PCR; TCRdb keeps only in-frame clonotypes and omits some of them. This table holds a few thousand clones, 50% to 65% found once. Time point here: after neoadjuvant nivolumab, at surgical resection. The source material was tumor tissue, sampled after nivolumab (anti-PD-1) treatment. Receptors were obtained from a person aged 35-79 years with oral cavity squamous cell carcinoma.

The V call is TRBV7-9, the J call TRBJ2-6; no clear D gene. The CDR3 runs to 15 residues. Looked up from germline, CDR1 is SEHNR and CDR2 is FQNEAQ (reference sequence). V was trimmed by 1 base and J by 2 bases, leaving 6 bases between them. CDR3 in DNA: TGTGCCAGCAGCTTAGGGGCGACTGGGGCCAACGTCCTGACTTTC. This gives the protein CASSLGATGANVLTF.

The chain couples TRBV6-5 to TRBJ1-1, with D unresolved. This CDR3 contains 12 residues. V lost 2 bases to trimming and J lost 7 bases, with 8 bases between them. Germline values: CDR1 MNHEY, CDR2 SVGAGI. CDR3 sequence reads: CASSYPGSEAFF. DNA for the CDR3: TGTGCCAGCAGTTACCCCGGGAGTGAAGCTTTCTTT.

This clone was detected a few times. The chain is built from TRBV28 and TRBJ2-7; weak D call: TRBD1 (6 bases). Between the trimmed V and J ends, which lost 4 bases and 0 bases, there was a span of 13 bases. The CDR3 is 15 residues long. Germline loops: CDR1 MDHEN, CDR2 SYDVKM. This chain's CDR3 is CASSSRQARSYEQYF. In DNA form, the CDR3 reads TGTGCCAGCAGTTCCCGACAGGCGCGCTCCTACGAGCAGTACTTC.

This clone showed up just a few times. V and J are TRBV30 and TRBJ2-5, with 9 positions matching TRBD2. Per the germline V gene, CDR1 is GTSNPN and CDR2 is SVGIG (reference sequence). V was pared by 1 base and J by 5 bases, with 8 bases of the junction left unmatched. The CDR3 has 15 amino acids. Here the CDR3 reads CAWSGLAGLSETQYF. The CDR3, as DNA: TGTGCCTGGAGTGGCCTAGCGGGATTGAGTGAGACCCAGTACTTC.

The gene calls are TRBV7-9 and TRBJ2-7; D is perhaps TRBD2 (6 bases). The CDR3 totals 14 residues. CDR1 is SEHNR and CDR2 is FQNEAQ in the germline V gene (reference sequence). V was clipped by 1 base and J by 5 bases, with 12 bases between them. CDR3 nucleotide sequence: TGTGCCAGCAGCTTAGGAGTTGGAGGGAACGAGCAGTACTTC. Its translation: CASSLGVGGNEQYF. Full variable domain (rest looked up from reference TRBV7-9 and TRBJ2-7): DTGVSQNPRHKITKRGQNVTFRCDPISEHNRLYWYRQTLGQGPEFLTYFQNEAQLEKSRLLSDRFSAERPKGSFSTLEIQRTEQGDSAMYLCASSLGVGGNEQYFGPGTRLTVT.

The V call is TRBV11-2, the J call TRBJ2-7; 10 nucleotides match TRBD1. The J segment lost 4 bases and the V segment lost 1 base, leaving 10 bases of the junction unmatched. The CDR3 is 17 amino acids. Germline V gives CDR1 SGHAT, CDR2 FQNNGV. The CDR3 spells CASSLAPPGQGIYEQYF. The CDR3 nucleotides read TGTGCCAGCAGCTTAGCCCCGCCGGGACAGGGGATATACGAGCAGTACTTC.

CDR3 in amino acids: CASRLTFRVTDTQYF. In nucleotides, the CDR3 is TGTGCCAGCAGACTTACCTTTAGGGTGACAGATACGCAGTATTTT. V and J are TRBV27 and TRBJ2-3; D not resolved. This CDR3 comprises 15 residues. The V gene lost 6 bases and the J gene lost 3 bases, with 16 bases spanning the gap. The germline gives CDR1 MNHEY, CDR2 SMNVEV (reference sequence).

The chain joins TRBV28 to TRBJ2-2, with D perhaps being TRBD1 or TRBD2 (5 bases each). The CDR3 covers 15 residues. CDR1 and CDR2 from the germline V gene are MDHEN and SYDVKM. V shed 7 bases and J shed 0 bases, with 12 bases lying between them. CDR3 coding DNA: TGTGCCAGCAACCTGGGGGTTTCGAACACCGGGGAGCTGTTTTTT. Translation gives CASNLGVSNTGELFF.